This T cell receptor beta chain was identified in a study of vaccination effects on CD4 cells after COVID-19. Broader study findings: Spike-reactive clones found after vaccination in convalescents were mainly new vaccine-induced clones.

CDR3 length: 14 residues. CDR1 is SGHRS, CDR2 YFSETQ, per germline. The V and J ends lost 0 bases and 11 bases respectively, with 12 bases between them. A remark on this clone: Its specificity is unknown.

TCRdb keeps only in-frame clones here, not all; method: immunoSEQ multiplex PCR. The repertoire holds 30,000 to 40,000 clones, with around 74% as singletons. CD4+ T cells were isolated after around ten days of culture. Sometime from March through December 2020, the person acquired a SARS-CoV-2 infection that PCR confirmed. Everyone in the study got two shots of either the BNT162b2 or mRNA-1273 vaccine. Each culture had half its medium swapped for IL-2 medium on days 3 and 7. The specimen was CD4+ T cells from PBMCs cultured without peptide, collected after COVID-19 vaccination. This TCR was sampled from a human donor who had a prior SARS-CoV-2 infection. J is TRBJ1-6 and V is TRBV5-1, with D unresolved. In DNA form, the CDR3 reads TGCGCCAGCAGCTTGGAAGGTAGTAGGACACCCCTCCACTTT. Protein sequence: CASSLEGSRTPLHF.